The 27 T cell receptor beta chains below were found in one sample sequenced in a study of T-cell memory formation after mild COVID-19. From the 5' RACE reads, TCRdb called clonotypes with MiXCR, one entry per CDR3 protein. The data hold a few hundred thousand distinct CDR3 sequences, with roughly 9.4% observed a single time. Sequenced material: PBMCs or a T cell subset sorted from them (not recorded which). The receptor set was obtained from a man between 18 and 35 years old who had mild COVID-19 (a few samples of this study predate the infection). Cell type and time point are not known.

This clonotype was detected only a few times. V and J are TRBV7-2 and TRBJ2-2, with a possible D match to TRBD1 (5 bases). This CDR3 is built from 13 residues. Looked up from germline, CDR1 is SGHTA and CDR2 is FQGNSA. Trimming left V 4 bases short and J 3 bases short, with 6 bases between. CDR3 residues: CASSWTYTGELFF. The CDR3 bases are TGTGCCAGCAGCTGGACATACACCGGGGAGCTGTTTTTT.

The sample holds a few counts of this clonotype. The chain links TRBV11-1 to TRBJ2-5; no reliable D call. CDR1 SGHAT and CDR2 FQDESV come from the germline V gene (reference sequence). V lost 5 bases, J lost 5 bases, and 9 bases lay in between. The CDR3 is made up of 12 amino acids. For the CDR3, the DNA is TGTGCCAGCAGCCCGAGGATCGAGACCCAGTACTTC. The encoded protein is CASSPRIETQYF.

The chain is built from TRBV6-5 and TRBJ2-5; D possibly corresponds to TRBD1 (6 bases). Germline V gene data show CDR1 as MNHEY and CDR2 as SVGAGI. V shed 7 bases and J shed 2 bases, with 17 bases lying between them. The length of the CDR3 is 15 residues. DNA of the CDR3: TGTGCCAGCAATTCCGCAGGGGCGTCTCAAGAGACCCAGTACTTC. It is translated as CASNSAGASQETQYF.

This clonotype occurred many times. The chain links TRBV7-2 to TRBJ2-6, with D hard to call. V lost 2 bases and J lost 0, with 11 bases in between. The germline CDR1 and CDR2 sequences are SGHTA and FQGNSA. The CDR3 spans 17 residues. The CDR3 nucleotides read TGTGCCAGCAGCTTAATGGGCAGCCTCTCTGGGGCCAACGTCCTGACTTTC. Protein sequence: CASSLMGSLSGANVLTF.

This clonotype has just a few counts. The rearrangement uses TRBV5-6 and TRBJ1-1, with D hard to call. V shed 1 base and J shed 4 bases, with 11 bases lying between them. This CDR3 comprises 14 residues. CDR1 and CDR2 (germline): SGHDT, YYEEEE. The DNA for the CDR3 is TGTGCCAGCAGCTTGTGGGATCTGGGCACTGAAGCTTTCTTT. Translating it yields CASSLWDLGTEAFF.

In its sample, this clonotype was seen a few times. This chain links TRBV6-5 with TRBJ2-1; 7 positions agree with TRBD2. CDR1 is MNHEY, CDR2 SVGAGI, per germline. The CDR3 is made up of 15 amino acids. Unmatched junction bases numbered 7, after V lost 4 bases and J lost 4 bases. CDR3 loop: CASSFLAEKYNEQFF. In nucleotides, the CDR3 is TGTGCCAGCAGTTTTCTAGCGGAGAAGTACAATGAGCAGTTCTTC.

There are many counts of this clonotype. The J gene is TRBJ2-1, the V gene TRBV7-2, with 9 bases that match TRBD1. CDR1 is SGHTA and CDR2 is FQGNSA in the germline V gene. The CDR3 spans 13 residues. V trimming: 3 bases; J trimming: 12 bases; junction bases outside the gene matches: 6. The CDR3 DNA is TGTGCCAGCAGCTTGGGACAGGGTCGCGCGCAGTTCTTC. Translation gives CASSLGQGRAQFF.

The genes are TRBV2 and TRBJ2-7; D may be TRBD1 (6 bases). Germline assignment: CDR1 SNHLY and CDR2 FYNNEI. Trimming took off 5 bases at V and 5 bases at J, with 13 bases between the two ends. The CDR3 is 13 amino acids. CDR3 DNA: TGTGCCAGCAGTCGACAGGAGTCTCACGAGCAGTACTTC. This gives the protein CASSRQESHEQYF.

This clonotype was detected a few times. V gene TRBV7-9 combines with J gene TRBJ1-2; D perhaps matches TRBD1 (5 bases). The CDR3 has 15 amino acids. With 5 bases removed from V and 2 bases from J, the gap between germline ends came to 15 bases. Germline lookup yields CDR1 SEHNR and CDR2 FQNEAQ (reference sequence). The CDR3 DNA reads TGTGCCAGCAGCCACCATGGTCAGGGAAACTATGGCTACACCTTC. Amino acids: CASSHHGQGNYGYTF.

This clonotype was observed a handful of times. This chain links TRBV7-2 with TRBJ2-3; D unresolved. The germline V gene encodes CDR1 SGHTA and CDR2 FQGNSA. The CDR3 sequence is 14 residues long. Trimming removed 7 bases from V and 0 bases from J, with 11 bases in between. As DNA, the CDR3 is TGTGCCAGCACCGGATGGGCTAGCACAGATACGCAGTATTTT. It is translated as CASTGWASTDTQYF.

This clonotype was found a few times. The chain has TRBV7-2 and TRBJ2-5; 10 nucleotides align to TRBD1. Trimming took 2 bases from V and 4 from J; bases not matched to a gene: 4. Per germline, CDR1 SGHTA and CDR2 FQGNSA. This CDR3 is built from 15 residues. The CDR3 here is CASSLPTGGLETQYF. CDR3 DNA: TGTGCCAGCAGCTTACCGACAGGGGGCTTAGAGACCCAGTACTTC.

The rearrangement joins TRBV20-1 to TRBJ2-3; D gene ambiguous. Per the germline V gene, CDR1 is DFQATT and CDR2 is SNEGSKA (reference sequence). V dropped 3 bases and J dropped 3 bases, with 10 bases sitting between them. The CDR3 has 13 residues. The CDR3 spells CSASGIETDTQYF. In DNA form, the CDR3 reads TGCAGTGCTAGTGGGATCGAGACAGATACGCAGTATTTT.

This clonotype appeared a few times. CDR3 amino acids: CASSLVLAGGGDTQYF. The CDR3 DNA follows: TGTGCCAGCAGCTTAGTCCTAGCGGGGGGCGGGGATACGCAGTATTTT. This chain joins TRBV7-6 and TRBJ2-3; 11 nucleotides agree with TRBD2. The CDR3 has 16 residues. Germline V gives CDR1 SGHVS, CDR2 FNYEAQ. V dropped 1 base and J dropped 6; count of bases not matched to a gene: 6. Filled out from reference TRBV7-6 and TRBJ2-3, the complete variable domain reads GAGVSQSPRYKVTKRGQDVALRCDPISGHVSLYWYRQALGQGPEFLTYFNYEAQQDKSGLPNDRFSAERPEGSISTLTIQRTEQRDSAMYRCASSLVLAGGGDTQYFGPGTRLTVL.

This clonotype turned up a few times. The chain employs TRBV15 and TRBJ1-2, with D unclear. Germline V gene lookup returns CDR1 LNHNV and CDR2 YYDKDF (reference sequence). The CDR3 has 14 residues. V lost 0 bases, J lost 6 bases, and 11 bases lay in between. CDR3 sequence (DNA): TGTGCCACCAGCAGAGAGAACGCTGGGGATGGCTACACCTTC. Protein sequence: CATSRENAGDGYTF.

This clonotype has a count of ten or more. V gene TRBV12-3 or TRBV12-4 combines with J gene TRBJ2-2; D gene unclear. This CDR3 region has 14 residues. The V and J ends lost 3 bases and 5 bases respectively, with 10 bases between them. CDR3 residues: CASSFTRTTGELFF. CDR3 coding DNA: TGTGCCAGCAGTTTTACCCGGACGACCGGGGAGCTGTTTTTT.

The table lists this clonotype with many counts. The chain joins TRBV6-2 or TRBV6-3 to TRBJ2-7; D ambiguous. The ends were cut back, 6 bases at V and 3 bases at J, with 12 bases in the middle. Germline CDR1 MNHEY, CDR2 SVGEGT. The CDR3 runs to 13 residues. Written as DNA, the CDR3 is TGTGCCAGCAGCTCCCAGGTTGGCTACGAGCAGTACTTC. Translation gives CASSSQVGYEQYF.

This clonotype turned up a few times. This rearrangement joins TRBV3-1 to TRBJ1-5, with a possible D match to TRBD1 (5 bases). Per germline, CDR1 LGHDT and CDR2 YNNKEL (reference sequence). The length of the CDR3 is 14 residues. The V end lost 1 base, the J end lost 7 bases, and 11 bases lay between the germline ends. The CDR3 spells CASSQGGGSQPQHF. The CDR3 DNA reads TGTGCCAGCAGCCAAGGGGGGGGGAGCCAGCCCCAGCATTTT.

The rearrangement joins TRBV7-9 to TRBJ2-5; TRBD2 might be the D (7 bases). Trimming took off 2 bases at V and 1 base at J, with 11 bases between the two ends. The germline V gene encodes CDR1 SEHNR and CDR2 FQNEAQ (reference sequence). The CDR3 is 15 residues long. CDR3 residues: CASSLRGGPQETQYF. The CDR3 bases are TGTGCCAGCAGCTTAAGGGGGGGTCCCCAAGAGACCCAGTACTTC.

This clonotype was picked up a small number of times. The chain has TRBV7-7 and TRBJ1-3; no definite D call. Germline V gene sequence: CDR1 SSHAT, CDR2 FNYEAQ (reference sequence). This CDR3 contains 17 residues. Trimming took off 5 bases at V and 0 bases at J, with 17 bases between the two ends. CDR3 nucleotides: TGTGCCAGCAGCCCATCACCCGTCCGGGCCTCTGGAAACACCATATATTTT. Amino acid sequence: CASSPSPVRASGNTIYF.

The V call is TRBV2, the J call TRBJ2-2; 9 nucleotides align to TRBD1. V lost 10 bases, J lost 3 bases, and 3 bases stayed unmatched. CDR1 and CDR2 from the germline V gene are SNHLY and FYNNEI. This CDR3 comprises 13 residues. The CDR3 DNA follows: TGTGCCACAACAGGGGGCCACACCGGGGAGCTGTTTTTT. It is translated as CATTGGHTGELFF.

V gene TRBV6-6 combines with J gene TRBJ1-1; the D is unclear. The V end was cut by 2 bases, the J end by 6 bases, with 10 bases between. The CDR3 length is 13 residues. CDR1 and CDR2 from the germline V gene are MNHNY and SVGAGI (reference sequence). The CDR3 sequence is CASSYVVTAEAFF. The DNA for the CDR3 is TGTGCCAGCAGTTACGTAGTGACCGCTGAAGCTTTCTTT.

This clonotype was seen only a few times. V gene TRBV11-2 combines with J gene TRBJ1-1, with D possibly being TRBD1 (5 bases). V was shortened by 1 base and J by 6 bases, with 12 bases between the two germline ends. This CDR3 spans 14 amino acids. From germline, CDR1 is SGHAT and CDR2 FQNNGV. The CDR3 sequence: CASSLVAGGAEAFF. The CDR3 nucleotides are TGTGCCAGCAGCTTAGTAGCTGGGGGGGCTGAAGCTTTCTTT.

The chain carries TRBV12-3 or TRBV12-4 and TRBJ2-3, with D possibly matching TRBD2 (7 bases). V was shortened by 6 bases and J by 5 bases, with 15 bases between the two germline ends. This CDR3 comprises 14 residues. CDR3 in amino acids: CASRRGGGQDTQYF. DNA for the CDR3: TGTGCCAGCAGGAGGGGGGGGGGCCAAGATACGCAGTATTTT.

CDR3 sequence: CSARDTWGTTDTQYF. CDR3 DNA: TGCAGTGCTAGAGACACTTGGGGGACCACAGATACGCAGTATTTT. V is TRBV20-1 and J is TRBJ2-3; D may match TRBD1 or TRBD2 (5 bases each). The V gene lost 0 bases and the J gene lost 2 bases, with 12 bases spanning the gap. This CDR3 region has 15 residues. Looked up from germline, CDR1 is DFQATT and CDR2 is SNEGSKA (reference sequence).

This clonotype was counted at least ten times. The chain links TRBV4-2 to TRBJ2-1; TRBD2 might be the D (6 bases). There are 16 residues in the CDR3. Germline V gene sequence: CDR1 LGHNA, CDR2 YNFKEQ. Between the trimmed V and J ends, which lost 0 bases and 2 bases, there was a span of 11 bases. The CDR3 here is CASSQDSPGAYNEQFF. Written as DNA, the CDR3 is TGTGCCAGCAGCCAAGATTCCCCGGGAGCCTACAATGAGCAGTTCTTC.

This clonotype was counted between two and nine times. CDR3 amino acids: CASSPPGLETEAFF. DNA for the CDR3: TGTGCCAGCAGTCCACCGGGACTGGAGACTGAAGCTTTCTTT. The rearrangement links TRBV12-3 or TRBV12-4 to TRBJ1-1, with D possibly matching TRBD1 (5 bases). This CDR3 has 14 residues. V was clipped by 5 bases and J by 5 bases, with 15 bases between them.

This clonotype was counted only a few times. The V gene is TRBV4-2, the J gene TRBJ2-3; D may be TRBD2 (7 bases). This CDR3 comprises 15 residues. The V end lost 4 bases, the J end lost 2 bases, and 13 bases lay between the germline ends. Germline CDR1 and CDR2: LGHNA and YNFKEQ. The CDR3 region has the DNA TGTGCCAGCAGCCCCGGGGGGCCCGACACAGATACGCAGTATTTT. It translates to CASSPGGPDTDTQYF.